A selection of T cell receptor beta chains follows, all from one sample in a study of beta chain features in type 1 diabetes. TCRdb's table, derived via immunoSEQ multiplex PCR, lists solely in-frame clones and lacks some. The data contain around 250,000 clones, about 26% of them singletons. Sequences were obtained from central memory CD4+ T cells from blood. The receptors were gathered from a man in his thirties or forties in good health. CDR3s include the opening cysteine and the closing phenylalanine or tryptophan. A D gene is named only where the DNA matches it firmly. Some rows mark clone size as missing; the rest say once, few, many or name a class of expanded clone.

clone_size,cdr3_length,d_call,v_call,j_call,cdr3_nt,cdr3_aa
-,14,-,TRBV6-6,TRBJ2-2,TGTGCCAGCAGTTACTCGCTCGTAACCGGGGAGCTGTTTTTT,CASSYSLVTGELFF
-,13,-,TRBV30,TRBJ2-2,TGTGCCTGGCGGACCCTTTTTCTAGGGGAGCTGTTTTTT,CAWRTLFLGELFF
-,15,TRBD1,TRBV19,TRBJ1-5,TGTGCCAGTAGCCGGACAGGTGGGGGCAATCAGCCCCAGCATTTT,CASSRTGGGNQPQHF
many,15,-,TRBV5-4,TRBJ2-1,TGTGCCAGCAGCTTCTCGGGGGCAGCCTACAATGAGCAGTTCTTC,CASSFSGAAYNEQFF
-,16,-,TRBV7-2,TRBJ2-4,TGTGCCAGCAGCCCCCTAGGGGGAAGTTCTGCAAACATTCAGTACTTC,CASSPLGGSSANIQYF
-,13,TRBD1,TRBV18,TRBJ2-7,TGTGCCAGCTCACTTGGGACAGGGAGCGAGCAGTACTTC,CASSLGTGSEQYF
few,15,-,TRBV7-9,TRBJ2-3,TGTGCCAGCAGCTTAGGAGCGTCTAGCACAGATACGCAGTATTTT,CASSLGASSTDTQYF
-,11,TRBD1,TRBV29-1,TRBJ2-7,TGCAGCGTCGCACAGGGGGGCGAGCAGTACTTC,CSVAQGGEQYF
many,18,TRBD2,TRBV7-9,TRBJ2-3,TGTGCCAGCAGTCTCCCACCGAGACTAGCGGGGGTCACAGATACGCAGTATTTT,CASSLPPRLAGVTDTQYF
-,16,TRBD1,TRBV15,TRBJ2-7,TGTGCCACCAGCAGAGATAGGTCAGGGGGCCGCGGCGAGCAGTACTTC,CATSRDRSGGRGEQYF
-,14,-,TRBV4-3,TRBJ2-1,TGCGCCAGCAGCCAAAATCCCCAGGGGAATGAGCAGTTCTTC,CASSQNPQGNEQFF
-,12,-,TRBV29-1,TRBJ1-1,TGCAGCGTTGCGGGGGATCAGGCTGAAGCTTTCTTT,CSVAGDQAEAFF
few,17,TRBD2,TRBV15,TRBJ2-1,TGTGCCACCAGCGTCCCGAGCGGGGGCAGCTCCTACAATGAGCAGTTCTTC,CATSVPSGGSSYNEQFF
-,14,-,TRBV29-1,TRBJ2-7,TGCAGCGTTCTACCCGGGACGGGCACCTACGAGCAGTACTTC,CSVLPGTGTYEQYF
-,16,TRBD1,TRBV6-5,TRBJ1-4,TGTGCCAGCAGTTACGGCAGGGGGAGCCATAATGAAAAACTGTTTTTT,CASSYGRGSHNEKLFF
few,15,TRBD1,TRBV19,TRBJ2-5,TGTGCCAGTAGTACCGCCGGGACAGGGAAAGAGACCCAGTACTTC,CASSTAGTGKETQYF
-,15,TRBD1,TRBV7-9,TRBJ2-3,TGTGCCAGCAGCAACCGACAGGGTAGGGCAGATACGCAGTATTTT,CASSNRQGRADTQYF
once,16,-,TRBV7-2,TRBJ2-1,TGTGCCAGCAGCGCCCACGGGGGGCTGAGTTTCGATGAGCAGTTCTTC,CASSAHGGLSFDEQFF
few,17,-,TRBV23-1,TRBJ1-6,TGCGCCAGCAGACGCGATCCTGACAAGTATGAATATTCACCCCTCCACTTT,CASRRDPDKYEYSPLHF
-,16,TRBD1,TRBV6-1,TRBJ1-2,TGTGCCAGCAGTGAAATTGGCACAGGGGCGGACTATGGCTACACCTTC,CASSEIGTGADYGYTF
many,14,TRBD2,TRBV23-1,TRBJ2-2,TGCGCCAGCAGGATAGCGGGGTTCACCGGGGAGCTGTTTTTT,CASRIAGFTGELFF
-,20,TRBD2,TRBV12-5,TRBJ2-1,TGTGCTAGTGATCCGCCCGATAGAGCGGGGGCATACCCCTCCTACAATGAGCAGTTCTTC,CASDPPDRAGAYPSYNEQFF
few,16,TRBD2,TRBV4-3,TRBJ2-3,TGCGCCAGCAGCCAGTTGAGCGGGAGTGGGACAGATACGCAGTATTTT,CASSQLSGSGTDTQYF
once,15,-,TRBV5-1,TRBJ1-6,TGCGCCAGCAGCTTGTGGGCTGAGGGGAATTCACCCCTCCACTTT,CASSLWAEGNSPLHF
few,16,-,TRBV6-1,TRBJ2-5,TGTGCCAGCAGTGATCAAAACTTCCCCTACCAAGAGACCCAGTACTTC,CASSDQNFPYQETQYF
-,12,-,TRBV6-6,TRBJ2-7,TGTGCCAGCGGGGGGCAGTCCTACGAGCAGTACTTC,CASGGQSYEQYF